The clone carrying this T cell receptor beta chain has at least ten counts. V shed 7 bases and J shed 1 base, with 14 bases lying between them. The CDR3 runs 14 residues. Germline V CDR1 and CDR2: DFQATT, SNEGSKA (reference sequence). These data belong to a study of early T cells in non-severe SARS-CoV-2 infection. Unique molecular identifiers were added to individual cDNA molecules. TCRdb passed the 5' RACE reads through MiXCR, listing each CDR3 protein once. The table shows tens of thousands of distinct CDR3 sequences, with roughly 5.5% occurring only once. The specimen sequenced was whole blood. This chain connects TRBV20-1 to TRBJ1-5; D is uncertain. This clonotype was obtained from an adult who was a healthcare worker with PCR-confirmed SARS-CoV-2 infection or an uninfected control (not recorded which). CDR3 loop: CSGAEGGSNQPQHF. The CDR3 nucleotides read TGCAGTGGAGCCGAGGGAGGGAGCAATCAGCCCCAGCATTTT.